The subject of this entry is one T cell receptor (beta chain). These data originate in a study of cytomegalovirus exposure and HLA in healthy donors. CDR3 length: 17 residues. Germline values: CDR1 MGHRA, CDR2 YSYEKL. The V gene lost 4 bases and the J gene lost 3 bases, with 21 bases spanning the gap. Primers: 60 Vbeta forward and 13 Jbeta reverse. Assay: immunoSEQ multiplex PCR; the TCRdb copy retains only in-frame clones and omits some. The sample shows about 160,000 clones, more than 80% of them seen only once. The chain joins TRBV4-1 to TRBJ1-1; perhaps TRBD1 as D (5 bases). The sequence derives from a woman aged 25 to 39 in good health and CMV-seropositive. The sequenced sample consisted of PBMCs. The CDR3 bases are TGCGCCAGCAGCCCTCGAGACGGGGAGGGGCGGGACACTGAAGCTTTCTTT. Translated, it gives CASSPRDGEGRDTEAFF.